This T cell receptor beta chain was sequenced during a study of blood T cells in healthy people across ages. General observations from the study: Unsorted PBMC input precluded a conclusive naive versus antigen-experienced comparison. TCR beta diversity tracked closely with naive T cell percentage.

Remarks on this clonotype: Its matching antigen is unknown.

In terms of origin and age, donors were healthy Caucasian individuals from Russia aged about 6 to 90. Researchers collected around 10 milliliters of peripheral blood from every single donor. Together with a sample-barcoded 5' primer, a J-beta primer mix was included in a second PCR lasting roughly 6 to 12 cycles. Via MiXCR, TCRdb re-called the 5' RACE reads, giving one row per CDR3 protein. The data contain some 1 million distinct CDR3 sequences, under 45% of them singletons. This CDR3 is 15 amino acids long. The V gene end was trimmed by 7 bases and the J gene end by 5 bases; junction bases not matched to a gene: 7.

The chain carries TRBV12-3 or TRBV12-4 and TRBJ2-3; 12 positions agree with TRBD2. The clonotype was recovered from a woman aged 55-69 years in good health. Sequencing was carried out using blood. The CDR3: CASTGASGREDTQYF. CDR3 DNA: TGTGCCAGCACGGGCGCTAGCGGGAGGGAAGATACGCAGTATTTT.